The next 6 T cell receptor beta chains were all read from a single sample in a study of T cells in Graves' hyperthyroidism and ophthalmopathy. Researchers amplified the TCR beta CDR3 regions from RNA transcripts. First-round RT-PCR targeting the TCR CDR3 was performed with the HTBI primer set. One entry per CDR3 protein, called by TCRdb with MiXCR from the multiplex PCR reads. This table has more than 350,000 distinct CDR3 sequences, more than 12% appearing once. Material for sequencing was blood. These receptors all come from a woman in her 30s with Graves' hyperthyroidism.

This clonotype was counted ten times or more. This chain links TRBV2 with TRBJ2-1, with TRBD2 matching 13 bases. Germline trimming cut 2 bases from V and 8 bases from J; bases unmatched to any gene: 3. This CDR3 has 15 residues. Germline-derived CDR1 and CDR2 are SNHLY and FYNNEI. CDR3 in amino acids: CASSEWTSGRYEQFF. CDR3 nucleotide sequence: TGTGCCAGCAGTGAATGGACTAGCGGGAGATATGAGCAGTTCTTC. The entire variable domain, with the rest obtained from reference TRBV2 and TRBJ2-1, is as follows: EPEVTQTPSHQVTQMGQEVILRCVPISNHLYFYWYRQILGQKVEFLVSFYNNEISEKSEIFDDQFSVERPDGSNFTLKIRSTKLEDSAMYFCASSEWTSGRYEQFFGPGTRLTVL.

With respect to this clonotype: A single base separates this from a much larger clone, so it may be a read error. V usage is TRBV29-1 and J usage is TRBJ2-1; 7 nucleotides align to TRBD1. The CDR3 spans 14 residues. V was pared by 6 bases and J by 10 bases, with 15 bases of the junction left unmatched. Germline CDR1 is SQVTM and CDR2 is ANQGSEA. CDR3 residues: CSVGGWTGENEQFF. The CDR3 DNA reads as TGCAGCGTCGGAGGCTGGACAGGTGAAAACGAGCAGTTCTTC.

On this clonotype itself: One end of the junction is discordant with germline, which a read error may explain. The rearrangement uses TRBV6-9 and TRBJ2-3; 11 bases agree with TRBD2. The CDR3 length is 15 residues. Germline-derived CDR1 and CDR2 are MNHGY and SVAAGI. CDR3 in DNA: TGCGCCATCCCGGGACTAGCGGTAGTTGAAGATACGCAGTATTTT. It yields the protein CAIPGLAVVEDTQYF.

The chain joins TRBV20-1 to TRBJ1-1; no clear D. The CDR3 loop spans 16 amino acids. V lost 1 base to trimming and J lost 0 bases, with 15 bases between them. The germline V gene has CDR1 DFQATT and CDR2 SNEGSKA (reference sequence). The DNA of the CDR3 is TGCAGTGCTAGAGTCGCGGGAGGCCCAATGAACACTGAAGCTTTCTTT. Protein: CSARVAGGPMNTEAFF.

J is TRBJ2-7 and V is TRBV10-1; 7 bases line up with TRBD1. This CDR3 region has 14 residues. V gave up 4 bases and J gave up 2 bases; unmatched junction bases: 5. From germline, CDR1 is WNHNN and CDR2 SYGVQD (reference sequence). Here the CDR3 reads CASSGRDRPYEQYF. As DNA, the CDR3 is TGCGCCAGCAGTGGCCGGGACAGACCCTACGAGCAGTACTTC.

This clonotype came up many times. V gene TRBV11-2 combines with J gene TRBJ2-1; D may be TRBD1 (5 bases). V lost 2 bases and J 4 bases, leaving 15 bases between the germline ends. The CDR3 is 16 residues long. Germline V lookup: CDR1 SGHAT, CDR2 FQNNGV. Here the CDR3 reads CASSLRARQLYNEQFF. CDR3 nucleotide sequence: TGTGCCAGCAGCTTAAGAGCGCGACAGCTATACAATGAGCAGTTCTTC.